The rows below give T cell receptor beta chains drawn from one sample of a study of identical twins. TCRdb reanalysed the 5' RACE reads using MiXCR and keeps one entry per CDR3 protein. The sample contains 650,000 to 750,000 distinct CDR3 sequences, about 20% of which appear only once. This same sample was also taken into another study, of T cells expressing NK-cell markers.

Sequenced: PBMCs. The receptor source for this set is a woman younger than 30 in good health. CDR3s include the opening cysteine and the closing phenylalanine or tryptophan. A D gene is named only where the DNA matches it firmly. Clone size, where shown, is once, few, many, or a class for clones that have expanded.

>13|TRBJ2-7|.|once|TRBV5-1
TGCGCCAGCAGCTCCCCGGGGTCGGACGAGCAGTACTTC
CASSSPGSDEQYF
>15|TRBJ2-2|.|.|TRBV6-5
TGTGCCAGCAGTTACTCGCTTGCCAACACCGGGGAGCTGTTTTTT
CASSYSLANTGELFF
>12|TRBJ2-3|.|.|TRBV7-8
TGTGCCAGCAGCTTTTACCCCGATACGCAGTATTTT
CASSFYPDTQYF
>13|TRBJ2-1|TRBD1|many|TRBV10-3
TGTGCCATTCCGGGACAGAATGACAATGAGCAGTTCTTC
CAIPGQNDNEQFF
>13|TRBJ1-5|.|.|TRBV3-1
TGTGCCAGCAGCCAGATGGGAAATCAGCCCCAGCATTTT
CASSQMGNQPQHF
>14|TRBJ2-1|.|few|TRBV7-2
TGTGCCAGCACAGCTACCAAACTCGGGAATGAGCAGTTCTTC
CASTATKLGNEQFF
>13|TRBJ2-7|TRBD1|.|TRBV10-2
TGCGCCAGCGGGGGACAGAGCTCCTACGAGCAGTACTTC
CASGGQSSYEQYF
>14|TRBJ1-1|.|.|TRBV27
TGTGCCAGCAGTTCGGGCAGCGGGAACACTGAAGCTTTCTTT
CASSSGSGNTEAFF
>14|TRBJ2-1|TRBD2|.|TRBV20-1
TGCAGTGCTAGTAACCTAGCGGGAGTCGATGAGCAGTTCTTC
CSASNLAGVDEQFF
>14|TRBJ2-7|TRBD1|.|TRBV12-3/TRBV12-4
TGTGCCAGCAGCGAACAGGGGAGCTCCTACGAGCAGTACTTC
CASSEQGSSYEQYF
>11|TRBJ2-5|.|few|TRBV20-1
TGCAGTGCTAGAGATAAGGTGACCCAGTACTTC
CSARDKVTQYF
>14|TRBJ2-3|.|.|TRBV20-1
TGCAGTGCTAGAGACCCGGGCCGGGTTTATACGCAGTATTTT
CSARDPGRVYTQYF
>13|TRBJ2-1|.|.|TRBV12-3/TRBV12-4
TGTGCCAGCAGTTCCAGTTCCGACAATGAGCAGTTCTTC
CASSSSSDNEQFF
>15|TRBJ2-7|.|.|TRBV6-1
TGTGCCAGCGAGAAAGGGGCGCCTGGGGACTACGAGCAGTACTTC
CASEKGAPGDYEQYF
>15|TRBJ2-2|TRBD1|.|TRBV10-3
TGTGCCATTCATAACTCCGGGACAGGGCCCGGGGAGCTGTTTTTT
CAIHNSGTGPGELFF
>13|TRBJ1-5|.|few|TRBV7-6
TGTGCCAGCGGCCGGGGGGGGAATCAGCCCCAGCATTTT
CASGRGGNQPQHF
>16|TRBJ2-3|.|.|TRBV12-5
TGTGCTAGTGGTGTTGCACCAGGGACCAGCACAGATACGCAGTATTTT
CASGVAPGTSTDTQYF